These T cell receptor beta chains were read from a single sample in a study of immune heterogeneity within non-small cell lung tumors. TCRdb reprocessed the multiplex PCR reads with MiXCR, giving one entry per CDR3 protein. The data contain about 21,000 distinct CDR3 sequences, about 29% of them singletons. Sequences were obtained from lung tumor tissue. Every receptor here comes from a middle-aged man with non-small cell lung cancer. Each CDR3 is given without its conserved first and last residue. A D gene is named only where the DNA matches it firmly.

TRBV6-2/TRBV6-3 - ASSWDFAGANVLT
TRBV30 TRBD1 AWSGQANTEAF
TRBV5-1 TRBD1 ASSLRQGPAGNTIY
TRBV27 TRBD2 ASSLGLAGVGEQF
TRBV5-8 TRBD1 ASSLLTGGVYNEQF
TRBV2 TRBD2 ASSELAGEQF
TRBV6-4 - ASSAAGRNTDTQY
TRBV2 TRBD2 ATIAGGNTGELF
TRBV27 - ASSNPTSPLH
TRBV3-1 - ASSQDLVLSSSYNSPLH
TRBV7-9 - ASSQWKAEQY
TRBV9 - ARSVGVQGGNQPQH
TRBV20-1 - SGRDGGTEKLF
TRBV7-3 - ASSLTVRDEQF
TRBV18 TRBD2 ASSPPRSGSLNEQF
TRBV2 - ATAYGANYGYT
TRBV29-1 TRBD1 SVTAGTAYNEQF
TRBV18 - ASSPPAGGRDTQY
TRBV10-3 - AIRAGDEQY
TRBV10-3 - AIRDRDTQPQH
TRBV19 TRBD1 ASSNRDRGGYGYT
TRBV11-3 TRBD1 ASSLSGTGYGYT
TRBV11-2 - ASSLAANTGELF
TRBV6-1 - ASPPGPGREAF
TRBV24-1 - ATSGGAQGPTQNTGELF
TRBV5-5 - ASERGSETQY
TRBV10-3 - AISLRGISERTEAF
TRBV6-1 TRBD2 ASSLQREIEQF